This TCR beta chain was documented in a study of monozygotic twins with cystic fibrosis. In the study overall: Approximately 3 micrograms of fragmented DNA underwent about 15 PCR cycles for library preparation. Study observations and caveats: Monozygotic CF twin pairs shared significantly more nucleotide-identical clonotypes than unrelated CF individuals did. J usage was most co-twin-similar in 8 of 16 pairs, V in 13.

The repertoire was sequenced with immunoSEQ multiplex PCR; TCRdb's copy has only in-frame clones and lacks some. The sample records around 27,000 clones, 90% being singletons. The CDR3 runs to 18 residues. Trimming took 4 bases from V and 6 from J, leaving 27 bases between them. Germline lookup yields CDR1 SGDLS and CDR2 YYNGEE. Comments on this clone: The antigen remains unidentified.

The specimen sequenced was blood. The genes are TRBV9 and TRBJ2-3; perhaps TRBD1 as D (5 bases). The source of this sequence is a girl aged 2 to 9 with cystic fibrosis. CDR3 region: CASSPRHVWGPPRDTQYF. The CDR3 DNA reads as TGTGCCAGCAGCCCAAGACACGTTTGGGGCCCTCCCCGGGATACGCAGTATTTT.